Each of the 32 T cell receptor beta chains below was sequenced from the same sample in a study of blood T cell repertoires in COVID-19 (dated by TCRdb to the early 2020s). Libraries were prepared through the immunoSEQ multiplex PCR assay. Not all clones reach the TCRdb copy of this immuneACCESS table, which keeps in-frame sequences only. Checked studies attribute under half of the gap to unresolved V genes and leave the rest unexplained. In all, the sample holds 250,000 to 300,000 clones, and about 89% of those were seen once. Jointly, the top ten make up about 4.2% of the sample. The sample consisted of peripheral blood. These receptors all come from a man aged 40-55 years with acute or convalescent COVID-19.

The chain couples TRBV28 to TRBJ1-3; D might be TRBD1 (5 bases). V shed 1 base and J shed 0 bases, with 10 bases lying between them. The CDR3 sequence is 16 residues long. The germline CDR1 and CDR2 sequences are MDHEN and SYDVKM. The CDR3 here is CASSLLQALSGNTIYF. The CDR3 bases are TGTGCCAGCAGTTTATTACAGGCCCTCTCTGGAAACACCATATATTTT.

V gene TRBV5-1 combines with J gene TRBJ1-1; D not certain. Trimming pared 3 bases from V and 6 bases from J, leaving 18 bases between. The CDR3 runs to 15 residues. Germline loops: CDR1 SGHRS, CDR2 YFSETQ. The CDR3 spells CASSSVFGGGSEAFF. CDR3 DNA: TGCGCCAGCAGCTCTGTTTTCGGAGGTGGATCTGAAGCTTTCTTT. The full variable domain, in which reference TRBV5-1 and TRBJ1-1 provide the parts outside the CDR3, is KAGVTQTPRYLIKTRGQQVTLSCSPISGHRSVSWYQQTPGQGLQFLFEYFSETQRNKGNFPGRFSGRQFSNSRSEMNVSTLELGDSALYLCASSSVFGGGSEAFFGQGTRLTVV.

The V call is TRBV4-1, the J call TRBJ1-2; D is unresolved. The CDR3 is 15 amino acids. Between the trimmed V and J ends, which lost 5 bases and 4 bases, there was a span of 17 bases. Germline CDR1 and CDR2: MGHRA and YSYEKL. The CDR3 sequence is CASSEGEGLGYGYTF. CDR3 nucleotides: TGCGCCAGCAGCGAAGGTGAGGGATTAGGCTATGGCTACACCTTC.

V usage is TRBV2 and J usage is TRBJ2-7; TRBD1 matches at 7 bases. Germline V gene data show CDR1 as SNHLY and CDR2 as FYNNEI. J lost 5 bases, V lost 9 bases, and 7 bases had no gene match. CDR3 length: 12 amino acids. This CDR3 reads CASTDRLNEQYF. The DNA for the CDR3 is TGTGCCAGTACGGACAGGTTGAACGAGCAGTACTTC.

The sample holds one count of this clone. V gene TRBV5-1 combines with J gene TRBJ2-2, with 9 positions matching TRBD1. CDR1 and CDR2 from the germline V gene are SGHRS and YFSETQ. The CDR3 covers 14 residues. The junction had 3 bases not matched to a gene; V was cut back by 4 bases and J by 5 bases. CDR3 sequence: CASSNGQGTGELFF. The CDR3 bases are TGCGCCAGCAGCAACGGACAGGGGACCGGGGAGCTGTTTTTT.

The chain is built from TRBV24-1 and TRBJ2-3; perhaps TRBD2 as D (7 bases). The length of the CDR3 is 16 residues. The V end lost 3 bases, the J end lost 4 bases, and 16 bases lay between the germline ends. CDR1 and CDR2 (germline): KGHDR, SFDVKD. The CDR3 coding sequence is TGTGCCACCAGTGATCCGCTAGGGGGGGCCCCAGATACGCAGTATTTT. It is translated as CATSDPLGGAPDTQYF.

This chain joins TRBV5-1 and TRBJ1-5, with D hard to call. Per the germline V gene, CDR1 is SGHRS and CDR2 is YFSETQ. Trimming stripped 0 bases from V and 6 bases from J, with 13 bases between. The CDR3 is 15 amino acids. The CDR3 DNA reads as TGCGCCAGCAGCTTGGGGGCAGGCGAAGGTCAGCCCCAGCATTTT. Protein: CASSLGAGEGQPQHF. The whole variable domain, remainder taken from reference TRBV5-1 and TRBJ1-5, is KAGVTQTPRYLIKTRGQQVTLSCSPISGHRSVSWYQQTPGQGLQFLFEYFSETQRNKGNFPGRFSGRQFSNSRSEMNVSTLELGDSALYLCASSLGAGEGQPQHFGDGTRLSIL.

V and J are TRBV6-6 and TRBJ1-2; D unclear. Per germline, CDR1 MNHNY and CDR2 SVGAGI (reference sequence). The CDR3 has 16 residues. V was cut by 7 bases and J by 8 bases, with 26 bases left in between. CDR3 DNA sequence: TGTGCCAGCAACGAGGAATTAGGACCCGGGGAAGTCGGCTACACCTTC. It specifies CASNEELGPGEVGYTF.

Here the CDR3 reads CASSQESGIYNSPLHF. CDR3 bases: TGTGCCAGCAGCCAGGAAAGCGGGATTTATAATTCACCCCTCCACTTT. The gene calls are TRBV2 and TRBJ1-6; D is unresolved. Germline loops: CDR1 SNHLY, CDR2 FYNNEI. V was pared by 6 bases and J by 4 bases, with 16 bases between. This CDR3 is built from 16 residues.

The V and J genes are TRBV30 and TRBJ1-1; tentative D call: TRBD1 (5 bases). CDR1 GTSNPN and CDR2 SVGIG come from the germline V gene (reference sequence). The CDR3 totals 14 residues. V shed 0 bases and J shed 5 bases, with 13 bases lying between them. CDR3 nucleotides: TGTGCCTGGAGTGTTCGCTGGAGGGGAACTGAAGCTTTCTTT. It encodes CAWSVRWRGTEAFF.

The chain employs TRBV5-4 and TRBJ1-1; 9 bases align to TRBD1. Germline CDR1 is SGHNT and CDR2 is YYREEE (reference sequence). V was pared by 4 bases and J by 1 base, with 5 bases of the junction left unmatched. This CDR3 has 15 amino acids. CDR3: CASSVPGQGNTEAFF. The CDR3 DNA reads as TGTGCCAGCAGCGTCCCGGGACAGGGGAACACTGAAGCTTTCTTT.

The J gene is TRBJ1-2, the V gene TRBV5-1; 7 bases fit TRBD1. The germline CDR1 and CDR2 sequences are SGHRS and YFSETQ. Trimming removed 3 bases from V and 4 bases from J; junction bases left unmatched: 6. CDR3 length: 14 amino acids. In DNA form, the CDR3 reads TGCGCCAGCAGCTGGACCGACAGGGCCTATGGCTACACCTTC. Its protein product is CASSWTDRAYGYTF.

The chain recombines TRBV11-2 with TRBJ1-3, with no clear D. The CDR3 has 14 amino acids. Trimming pared 4 bases from V and 8 bases from J, leaving 15 bases between. In germline, CDR1 is SGHAT, CDR2 FQNNGV. The CDR3 region has the DNA TGTGCCAGCAGCTCCTATCGACTTGGCGACACCATATATTTT. Its translation is CASSSYRLGDTIYF.

The chain combines TRBV24-1 with TRBJ2-1; 13 bases align to TRBD2. Looked up from germline, CDR1 is KGHDR and CDR2 is SFDVKD. This CDR3 spans 16 amino acids. V shed 4 bases and J 8 bases; nucleotides not matched to a gene: 7. The CDR3 region has the DNA TGTGCCACCAGTGACTATACTAGCGGGGGGGCCCATGAGCAGTTCTTC. Translated, it gives CATSDYTSGGAHEQFF.

This clone was recorded a few times. In DNA form, the CDR3 reads TGCGCCAGCACCGCCCGCTCAGAGAACACTGAAGCTTTCTTT. Translated: CASTARSENTEAFF. The chain joins TRBV5-1 to TRBJ1-1; D is ambiguous. The CDR3 length is 14 residues. Per germline, CDR1 SGHRS and CDR2 YFSETQ. V lost 6 bases and J lost 1, with 13 bases in between.

V and J are TRBV5-1 and TRBJ2-2; 7 bases are a match to TRBD1. CDR1 and CDR2 from the germline V gene are SGHRS and YFSETQ. The CDR3 consists of 15 residues. The V and J ends lost 5 bases and 6 bases, in that order; junction bases with no gene match: 10. CDR3 coding DNA: TGCGCCAGCAGTTCAGGGGGATCGGGCGCCGGGGAGCTGTTTTTT. Its translation: CASSSGGSGAGELFF.

The genes are TRBV7-3 and TRBJ1-1, with 7 nucleotides matching TRBD1. The CDR3 has 14 amino acids. Per germline, CDR1 SGHTA and CDR2 FQGTGA. The ends lost 5 bases at V and 1 base at J; junction bases unmatched: 4. CDR3 coding DNA: TGTGCCAGCAGCCGGGACAGTTCGAACACTGAAGCTTTCTTT. Its protein is CASSRDSSNTEAFF.

The rearrangement links TRBV5-4 to TRBJ1-3; 7 nucleotides agree with TRBD1. This CDR3 comprises 14 residues. After removal of 5 bases from V and 4 bases from J, the junction contained 6 bases not matched to a gene. Germline assignment: CDR1 SGHNT and CDR2 YYREEE (reference sequence). The CDR3, as DNA: TGTGCCAGCAGACCACAGGGGAGCGGAAACACCATATATTTT. It codes for CASRPQGSGNTIYF.

J is TRBJ1-5 and V is TRBV12-5, with D perhaps matching TRBD1 (5 bases). Germline-derived CDR1 and CDR2 are LGHNT and FRNRAP. The CDR3 totals 18 residues. V was cut by 1 base and J by 1 base, with 17 bases left in between. In nucleotides, the CDR3 is TGTGCTAGTGGTTTGGGAGGGGAGGGAATAGAAAGCAATCAGCCCCAGCATTTT. Its translation: CASGLGGEGIESNQPQHF.

The chain couples TRBV11-2 to TRBJ2-2; 9 bases line up with TRBD1. Germline V gene data show CDR1 as SGHAT and CDR2 as FQNNGV. Trimming cost V 5 bases and J 5 bases; bases outside gene matches: 12. This CDR3 has 17 residues. The CDR3 nucleotides are TGTGCCAGCAGCCATACGAAGGGGACAGGGAAAACCGGGGAGCTGTTTTTT. Encoded protein: CASSHTKGTGKTGELFF.

V is TRBV12-5 and J is TRBJ2-1; unclear D gene. This CDR3 is built from 12 residues. Deletions cut 3 bases from V and 9 bases from J, with 9 bases between. The germline gives CDR1 LGHNT, CDR2 FRNRAP. CDR3 amino acids: CASGFSVGEQFF. In DNA form, the CDR3 reads TGTGCTAGTGGTTTTTCGGTTGGTGAGCAGTTCTTC.

V gene TRBV18 combines with J gene TRBJ1-2; D is unclear. CDR3 length: 11 residues. V was clipped by 5 bases and J by 5 bases, with 6 bases between them. Germline-derived CDR1 and CDR2 are KGHSH and LQKENI. CDR3 loop: CASSTTYGYTF. As DNA, the CDR3 is TGTGCCAGCTCAACCACTTATGGCTACACCTTC.

The chain links TRBV12-3 or TRBV12-4 to TRBJ1-1; D remains unclear. This CDR3 has 12 residues. V was trimmed by 2 bases and J by 5 bases, leaving 6 bases between them. The CDR3 nucleotides read TGTGCCAGCAGTTTACTAGTGACTGAAGCTTTCTTT. This encodes CASSLLVTEAFF.

This chain links TRBV14 with TRBJ2-2; 8 nucleotides align to TRBD1. The CDR3 contains 15 residues. V dropped 3 bases and J dropped 4; count of bases not matched to a gene: 4. Germline lookup yields CDR1 SGHDN and CDR2 FVKESK. The CDR3 is CASSQRTGITGELFF. In DNA, the CDR3 is TGTGCCAGCAGCCAGAGGACAGGGATCACCGGGGAGCTGTTTTTT.

A single count supports this clone. The chain employs TRBV5-6 and TRBJ2-6; D not resolved. The CDR3 runs 15 residues. Per the germline V gene, CDR1 is SGHDT and CDR2 is YYEEEE. V lost 7 bases, J lost 0 bases, and 11 bases lay in between. As DNA, the CDR3 is TGTGCCAGCCATCGACTGAACTCTGGGGCCAACGTCCTGACTTTC. It encodes CASHRLNSGANVLTF.

In this sample, this clone turned up a few times. The chain carries TRBV19 and TRBJ1-1; the match to TRBD1 covers 7 bases. The germline V gene encodes CDR1 LNHDA and CDR2 SQIVND (reference sequence). This CDR3 comprises 14 residues. V dropped 2 bases and J dropped 2; count of bases not matched to a gene: 2. The CDR3 DNA reads as TGTGCCAGTAGTATAAACAGGGGAAACACTGAAGCTTTCTTT. Translating it yields CASSINRGNTEAFF.

The chain has TRBV5-1 and TRBJ1-3, with TRBD1 as a possible D gene (5 bases). V lost 0 bases and J lost 0, with 10 bases in between. This CDR3 contains 16 residues. In germline, CDR1 is SGHRS, CDR2 YFSETQ. The CDR3 sequence: CASSLGDSSSGNTIYF. CDR3 DNA: TGCGCCAGCAGCTTGGGGGACTCAAGCTCTGGAAACACCATATATTTT.

On this clone: The sample carries other DNA sequences with the same CDR3. The chain combines TRBV10-3 with TRBJ2-7; D may be TRBD2 (5 bases). The V end lost 10 bases, the J end lost 2 bases, and 15 bases lay between the germline ends. Per the germline V gene, CDR1 is ENHRY and CDR2 is SYGVKD. The CDR3 covers 13 residues. The CDR3 DNA sequence: TGTGCCACAAGAGGGCCGGCGACCTACGAGCAGTACTTC. This gives the protein CATRGPATYEQYF.

The V gene is TRBV11-1, the J gene TRBJ2-7, with a weak D call TRBD1 (8 bases). Germline V gene lookup returns CDR1 SGHAT and CDR2 FQDESV (reference sequence). The CDR3 loop spans 16 amino acids. Trimming stripped 4 bases from V and 3 bases from J, with 19 bases between. For the CDR3, the DNA is TGTGCCAGCAGCTCCAGGGGTACAGGGGGGGTCTACGAGCAGTACTTC. This gives the protein CASSSRGTGGVYEQYF. The whole variable domain, remainder taken from reference TRBV11-1 and TRBJ2-7, is EAEVAQSPRYKITEKSQAVAFWCDPISGHATLYWYRQILGQGPELLVQFQDESVVDDSQLPKDRFSAERLKGVDSTLKIQPAELGDSAMYLCASSSRGTGGVYEQYFGPGTRLTVT.

J is TRBJ1-2 and V is TRBV11-2; the D gene is possibly TRBD1 (6 bases). Germline V gene lookup returns CDR1 SGHAT and CDR2 FQNNGV. V was pared by 3 bases and J by 4 bases, with 15 bases between. This CDR3 comprises 15 residues. The CDR3 DNA sequence: TGTGCCAGCAGCTTGACAGGTGTAAACCTCTATGGCTACACCTTC. It translates to CASSLTGVNLYGYTF.

The V and J genes are TRBV3-1 (or the pseudogene TRBV3-2) and TRBJ1-2, with 11 bases that match TRBD1. CDR3 size: 15 residues. With 3 bases clipped from V and 8 bases from J, the junction kept 8 bases outside the gene matches. The germline V gene encodes CDR1 LGHDT and CDR2 YNNKEL (reference sequence). The CDR3 nucleotides are TGTGCCAGCAGCCACAGGGGACAGGGGGTGTCGGGCTACACCTTC. Residues: CASSHRGQGVSGYTF.

The chain uses TRBV5-1 and TRBJ1-1, with D perhaps TRBD1 (6 bases). Germline lookup yields CDR1 SGHRS and CDR2 YFSETQ. Trimming removed 3 bases at V and 1 base at J, with 13 bases between. The CDR3 consists of 15 residues. The CDR3 bases are TGCGCCAGCAGCTCCACCGGACAGCAGAACACTGAAGCTTTCTTT. It is translated as CASSSTGQQNTEAFF.